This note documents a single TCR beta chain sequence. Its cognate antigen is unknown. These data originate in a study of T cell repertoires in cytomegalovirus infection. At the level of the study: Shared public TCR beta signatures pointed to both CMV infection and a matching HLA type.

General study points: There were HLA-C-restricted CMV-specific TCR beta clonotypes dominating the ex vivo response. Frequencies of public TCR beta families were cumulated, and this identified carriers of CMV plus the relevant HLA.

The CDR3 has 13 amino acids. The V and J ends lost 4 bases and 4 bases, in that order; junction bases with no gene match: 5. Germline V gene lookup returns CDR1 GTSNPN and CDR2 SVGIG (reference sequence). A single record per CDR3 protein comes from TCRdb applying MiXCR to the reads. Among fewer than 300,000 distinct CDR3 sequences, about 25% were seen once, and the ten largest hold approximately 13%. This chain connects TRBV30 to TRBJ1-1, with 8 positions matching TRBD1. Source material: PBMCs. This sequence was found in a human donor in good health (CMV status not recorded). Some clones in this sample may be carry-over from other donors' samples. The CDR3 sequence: CAWKSTGATEAFF. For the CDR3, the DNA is TGTGCCTGGAAATCGACAGGGGCCACTGAAGCTTTCTTT.